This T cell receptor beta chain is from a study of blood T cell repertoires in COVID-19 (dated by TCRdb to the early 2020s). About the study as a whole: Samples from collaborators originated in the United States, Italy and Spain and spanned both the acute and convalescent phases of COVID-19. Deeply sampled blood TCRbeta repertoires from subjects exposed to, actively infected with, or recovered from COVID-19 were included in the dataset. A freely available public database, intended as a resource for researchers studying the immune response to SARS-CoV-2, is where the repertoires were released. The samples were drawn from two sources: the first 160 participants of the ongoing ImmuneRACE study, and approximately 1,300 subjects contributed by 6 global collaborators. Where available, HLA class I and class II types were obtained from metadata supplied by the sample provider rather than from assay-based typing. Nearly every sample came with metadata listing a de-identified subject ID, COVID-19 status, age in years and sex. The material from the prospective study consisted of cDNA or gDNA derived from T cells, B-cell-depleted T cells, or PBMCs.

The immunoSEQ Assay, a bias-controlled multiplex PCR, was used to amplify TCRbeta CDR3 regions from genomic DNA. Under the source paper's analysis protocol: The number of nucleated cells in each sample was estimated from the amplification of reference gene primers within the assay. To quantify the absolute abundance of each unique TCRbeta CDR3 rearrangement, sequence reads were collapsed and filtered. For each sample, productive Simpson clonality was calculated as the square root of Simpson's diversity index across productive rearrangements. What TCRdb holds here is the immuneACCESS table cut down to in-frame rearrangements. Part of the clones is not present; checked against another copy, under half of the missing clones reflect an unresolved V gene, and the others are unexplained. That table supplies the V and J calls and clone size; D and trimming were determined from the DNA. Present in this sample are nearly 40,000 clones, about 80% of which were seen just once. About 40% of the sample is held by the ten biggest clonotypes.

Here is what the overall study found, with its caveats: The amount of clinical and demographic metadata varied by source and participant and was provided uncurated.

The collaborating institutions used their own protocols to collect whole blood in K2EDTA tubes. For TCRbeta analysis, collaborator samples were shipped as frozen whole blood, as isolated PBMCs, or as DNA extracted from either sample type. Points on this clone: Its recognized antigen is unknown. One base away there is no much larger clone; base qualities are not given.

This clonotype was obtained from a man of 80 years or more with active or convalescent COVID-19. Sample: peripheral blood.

The CDR3 has the sequence CASLAGQLNYGYTF. The bases are TGTGCCAGCCTTGCTGGGCAGCTAAACTATGGCTACACCTTC. Here the chain combines TRBV28 and TRBJ1-2; a confident D gene designation cannot be given. At the junction V is shortened by 8 bases and J by 2 bases, with 15 bases in between. The CDR3, cysteine through phenylalanine, is 14 amino acids long. Solely the CDR3 DNA is kept, with 42 bases framed from the first base. The germline V gene gives CDR1 as MDHEN and CDR2 as SYDVKM.